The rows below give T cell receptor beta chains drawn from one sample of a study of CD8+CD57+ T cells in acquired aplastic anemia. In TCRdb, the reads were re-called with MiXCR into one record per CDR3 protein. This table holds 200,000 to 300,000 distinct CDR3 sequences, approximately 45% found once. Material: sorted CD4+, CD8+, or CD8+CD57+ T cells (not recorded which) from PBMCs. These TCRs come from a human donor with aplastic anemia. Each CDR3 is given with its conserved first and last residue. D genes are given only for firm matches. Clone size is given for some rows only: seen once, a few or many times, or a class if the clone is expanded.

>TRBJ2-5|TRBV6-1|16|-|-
CASSASGYGVKETQYF
TGTGCCAGCAGTGCGAGCGGCTACGGGGTCAAAGAGACCCAGTACTTC
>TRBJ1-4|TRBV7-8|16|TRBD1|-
CASSLSGQGAREKLFF
TGTGCCAGCAGCCTTTCCGGACAGGGGGCTAGGGAAAAACTGTTTTTT
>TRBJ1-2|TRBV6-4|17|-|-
CASSEGRYASIVWGYTF
TGTGCCAGCAGTGAGGGACGCTACGCCAGCATCGTTTGGGGATACACCTTC
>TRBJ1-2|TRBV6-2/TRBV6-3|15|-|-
CASSYGGHFNYGYTF
TGTGCCAGCAGTTATGGGGGACACTTCAACTATGGCTACACCTTC
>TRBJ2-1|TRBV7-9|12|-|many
CASSLDRPEQFF
TGTGCCAGCAGCTTAGACCGGCCAGAGCAGTTCTTC
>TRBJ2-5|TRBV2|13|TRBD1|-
CASSGGDRGTQYF
TGTGCCAGCAGCGGCGGGGACAGGGGGACCCAGTACTTC
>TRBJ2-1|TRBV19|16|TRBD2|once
CASSITLAGPRNEQFF
TGTGCCAGTAGTATCACCCTAGCGGGGCCTCGCAATGAGCAGTTCTTC
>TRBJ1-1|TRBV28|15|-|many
CASQTMTYTGTEAFF
TGTGCCAGCCAGACTATGACGTACACGGGCACTGAAGCTTTCTTT
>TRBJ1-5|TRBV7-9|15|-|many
CASSLGVTGNQPQHF
TGTGCCAGCAGCTTAGGGGTTACGGGCAATCAGCCCCAGCATTTT
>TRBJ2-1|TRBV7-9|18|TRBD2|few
CASSGGLAATGGLNEQFF
TGTGCCAGCAGCGGCGGCCTAGCGGCCACGGGGGGGTTGAATGAGCAGTTCTTC
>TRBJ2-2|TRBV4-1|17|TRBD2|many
CASSQASGRTNTGELFF
TGCGCCAGCAGCCAAGCCAGCGGGAGGACGAACACCGGGGAGCTGTTTTTT
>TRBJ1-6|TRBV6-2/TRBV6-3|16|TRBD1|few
CASSYSGTGVYSPLHF
TGTGCCAGCAGTTACTCGGGGACAGGGGTATACTCACCCCTCCACTTT
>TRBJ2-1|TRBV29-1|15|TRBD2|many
CSVCPFSGSWDEQFF
TGCAGCGTTTGCCCTTTTAGCGGGAGTTGGGATGAGCAGTTCTTC
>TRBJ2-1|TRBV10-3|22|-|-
CAISWTSSLYPTDRGSYNEQFF
TGTGCCATCAGTTGGACTAGCAGCTTATACCCCACCGACAGGGGAAGCTACAATGAGCAGTTCTTC
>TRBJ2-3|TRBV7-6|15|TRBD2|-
CASSLSGESSDTQYF
TGTGCCAGCAGCCTCAGCGGGGAGAGTTCAGATACGCAGTATTTT
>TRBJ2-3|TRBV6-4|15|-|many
CASSELPDTTDTQYF
TGTGCCAGCAGTGAACTCCCAGATACCACAGATACGCAGTATTTT
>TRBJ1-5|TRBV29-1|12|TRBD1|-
CSGGQVGQPQHF
TGCAGCGGCGGACAGGTTGGTCAGCCCCAGCATTTT
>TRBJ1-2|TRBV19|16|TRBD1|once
CASSLRRPGTGNGYTF
TGTGCCAGTAGTCTTCGACGTCCCGGGACAGGGAACGGCTACACCTTC